One sample yielded the 30 T cell receptor beta chains listed below, sequenced in a study of metastatic and nonmetastatic thyroid tumors. Not a single patient had been given any form of treatment at any point before undergoing thyroid surgery. Using MiXCR, TCRdb reanalyzed the PCR reads. This table has around 5,000 clones, approximately 15% appearing once. The sample consisted of adjacent normal tissue. Every receptor here comes from a female donor with papillary thyroid cancer or a benign thyroid nodule (not recorded which). Some clones in this sample may be carry-over from other donors' samples.

V gene TRBV5-6 combines with J gene TRBJ1-2; no firm D call. Deletions cut 1 base from V and 9 bases from J, with 10 bases between. The CDR3 covers 12 residues. Germline V gene data show CDR1 as SGHDT and CDR2 as YYEEEE. As DNA, the CDR3 is TGTGCCAGCAGCTTGTTAGTGTTTTGCTACACCTTC. This encodes CASSLLVFCYTF.

The V and J genes are TRBV6-1 and TRBJ2-1; 7 bases agree with TRBD2. Trimming took 10 bases from V and 8 from J; bases not matched to a gene: 11. CDR3 length equals 13 residues. CDR1 is MNHNS and CDR2 is SASEGT in the germline V gene. The CDR3 DNA reads TGTGCCACCCGGGATGGGGGGGACGATGAGCAGTTCTTC. Its protein product is CATRDGGDDEQFF.

The rearrangement links TRBV28 to TRBJ1-2; D call uncertain. Looked up from germline, CDR1 is MDHEN and CDR2 is SYDVKM. There are 13 residues in the CDR3. Trimming shortened V by 6 bases and J by 2 bases, and 10 bases separated the two germline ends. CDR3 nucleotide sequence: TGTGCCAGCAGCCTAAGCGAGAACTATGGCTACACCTTC. Amino acids: CASSLSENYGYTF.

This clone was seen a few times. J is TRBJ2-5 and V is TRBV20-1; TRBD1 matches 7 bases. This CDR3 spans 14 amino acids. J lost 1 base, V lost 4 bases, and 6 bases had no gene match. CDR1 is DFQATT, CDR2 SNEGSKA, per germline (reference sequence). DNA of the CDR3: TGCAGTGCTACTCTGGACAGGACCCAAGAGACCCAGTACTTC. It encodes CSATLDRTQETQYF.

This clone was found many times. J is TRBJ2-3 and V is TRBV7-6; D ambiguous. Germline lookup yields CDR1 SGHVS and CDR2 FNYEAQ. This CDR3 spans 16 amino acids. V lost 1 base and J lost 1, with 12 bases in between. The CDR3 here is CASSLGPRYRTDTQYF. CDR3 sequence (DNA): TGTGCCAGCAGCTTAGGCCCCCGGTACCGCACAGATACGCAGTATTTT.

The rearrangement joins TRBV6-5 to TRBJ2-7, with TRBD2 matching 8 bases. After removal of 4 bases from V and 7 bases from J, the junction contained 15 bases not matched to a gene. CDR1 and CDR2 (germline): MNHEY, SVGAGI. CDR3 size: 16 residues. CDR3 nucleotides: TGTGCCAGCAGTTCTCAGAGGGCGGGGGGAAGGTATGAGCAGTACTTC. Translation: CASSSQRAGGRYEQYF.

Judged by abundance, this clone is medium-sized. The chain links TRBV24-1 to TRBJ2-2; D is tentatively TRBD1 or TRBD2 (5 bases each). Per the germline V gene, CDR1 is KGHDR and CDR2 is SFDVKD. The CDR3 covers 17 residues. The ends were cut back, 3 bases at V and 0 bases at J, with 13 bases in the middle. CDR3 sequence reads: CATSDLPGRPNTGELFF. Here the CDR3 DNA reads TGTGCCACCAGTGATCTACCGGGACGGCCGAACACCGGGGAGCTGTTTTTT.

The gene calls are TRBV7-2 and TRBJ1-2; D possibly corresponds to TRBD1 (6 bases). The CDR3 totals 15 residues. CDR1 is SGHTA and CDR2 is FQGNSA in the germline V gene. V was shortened by 0 bases and J by 4 bases, with 12 bases between the two germline ends. Here the CDR3 reads CASSLATGSGYGYTF. The CDR3 DNA is TGTGCCAGCAGCTTAGCTACAGGGTCTGGCTATGGCTACACCTTC.

This clone was counted only a few times. The chain joins TRBV27 to TRBJ2-7; possibly TRBD2 for D (6 bases). CDR3 length equals 14 residues. Germline loops: CDR1 MNHEY, CDR2 SMNVEV (reference sequence). Trimming removed 5 bases from V and 7 bases from J, with 18 bases in between. CDR3 loop: CASSHRDSIGEQYV. In nucleotides, the CDR3 is TGTGCCAGCAGTCACCGGGACTCCATAGGGGAGCAGTACGTC.

Here the CDR3 reads CASRGGGRDMVSVGQYF. The CDR3 region has the DNA TGTGCCAGCAGGGGGGGAGGTAGGGACATGGTCAGTGTAGGGCAGTACTTC. The gene calls are TRBV7-8 and TRBJ2-7; D might be TRBD1 or TRBD2, each matching 6 bases. Looked up from germline, CDR1 is SGHVS and CDR2 is FQNEAQ. With 6 bases removed from V and 9 bases from J, the gap between germline ends came to 30 bases. The CDR3 sequence is 17 residues long. Looking up the rest from reference TRBV7-8 and TRBJ2-7 gives the full variable domain: GAGVSQSPRYKVAKRGQDVALRCDPISGHVSLFWYQQALGQGPEFLTYFQNEAQLDKSGLPSDRFFAERPEGSVSTLKIQRTQQEDSAVYLCASRGGGRDMVSVGQYFGPGTRLTVT.

The rearrangement links TRBV5-1 to TRBJ2-3; 10 bases match TRBD1. CDR1 is SGHRS, CDR2 YFSETQ, per germline. The CDR3 length is 15 residues. V lost 4 bases and J lost 3; bases outside the gene matches: 5. In DNA, the CDR3 is TGCGCCAGCAGCCGGACAGGGGGAATAACAGATACGCAGTATTTT. It is translated as CASSRTGGITDTQYF.

The CDR3: CASSLVPGGNHEQYF. DNA of the CDR3: TGTGCCAGCAGCTTGGTTCCAGGGGGCAACCACGAGCAGTACTTC. The J gene is TRBJ2-7, the V gene TRBV5-5; 8 nucleotides line up with TRBD1. This CDR3 region has 15 residues. With 0 bases clipped from V and 5 bases from J, the junction kept 7 bases outside the gene matches. Germline V gene sequence: CDR1 SGHKS, CDR2 YYEKEE (reference sequence).

This clone was detected ten times or more. The chain is built from TRBV7-9 and TRBJ2-3, with 12 bases that match TRBD2. This CDR3 has 16 residues. J lost 0 bases, V lost 5 bases, and 3 bases had no gene match. Germline loops: CDR1 SEHNR, CDR2 FQNEAQ (reference sequence). The CDR3 sequence: CASSRLAGGSTDTQYF. In nucleotides, the CDR3 is TGTGCCAGCAGCCGCCTAGCGGGAGGGAGCACAGATACGCAGTATTTT. Variable domain in full (rest from reference TRBV7-9 and TRBJ2-3): DTGVSQNPRHKITKRGQNVTFRCDPISEHNRLYWYRQTLGQGPEFLTYFQNEAQLEKSRLLSDRFSAERPKGSFSTLEIQRTEQGDSAMYLCASSRLAGGSTDTQYFGPGTRLTVL.

This clone was seen a few times. A junction boundary mismatches the germline segment, possibly from a read error. The gene calls are TRBV29-1 and TRBJ2-3, with D perhaps TRBD1 (6 bases). Germline V lookup: CDR1 SQVTM, CDR2 ANQGSEA. The CDR3 spans 14 residues. This CDR3 reads CSTEARGGTDKQYF. The CDR3 DNA follows: TGCAGCACAGAGGCTAGAGGGGGTACAGATAAGCAGTATTTT.

This clone was found once. The chain has TRBV4-2 and TRBJ1-5; 7 bases line up with TRBD1. Per germline, CDR1 LGHNA and CDR2 YNFKEQ. V trimming: 0 bases; J trimming: 1 base; junction bases outside the gene matches: 6. The CDR3 sequence is 17 residues long. The DNA for the CDR3 is TGTGCCAGCAGCCAAGATGCGGGGACAGTGAGCAATCAGCCCCAGCATTTT. Amino acids: CASSQDAGTVSNQPQHF.

This clone occurred a few times. The chain joins TRBV29-1 to TRBJ2-1, with 10 bases aligning to TRBD2. CDR1 SQVTM and CDR2 ANQGSEA come from the germline V gene. This CDR3 is built from 15 residues. The V gene end was trimmed by 4 bases and the J gene end by 8 bases; junction bases not matched to a gene: 11. The CDR3 DNA is TGCAGCGTTGTCAGCGGGAGGGAGGGTAGCGATGAGCAGTTCTTC. Translating gives CSVVSGREGSDEQFF.

This clone was observed a few times. V gene TRBV27 combines with J gene TRBJ1-1; D might be TRBD1 (5 bases). V was shortened by 9 bases and J by 4 bases, with 15 bases between the two germline ends. CDR3 length equals 13 residues. In germline, CDR1 is MNHEY, CDR2 SMNVEV (reference sequence). The CDR3 DNA follows: TGTGCCAGTTTTCAGGGCGGGACCACTGAAGCTTTCTTT. This encodes CASFQGGTTEAFF.

The CDR3 reads CSSSLGGRAIDTQYF. DNA for the CDR3: TGTTCTAGCAGCTTAGGGGGCAGGGCTATAGATACGCAGTATTTT. The chain employs TRBV11-3 and TRBJ2-3; 7 nucleotides align to TRBD1. CDR3 length: 15 residues. Germline loops: CDR1 SGHNT, CDR2 YENEEA.

This clone was seen ten or more times. V and J are TRBV7-2 and TRBJ1-4; the D is unclear. The germline CDR1 and CDR2 sequences are SGHTA and FQGNSA. The CDR3 sequence is 15 residues long. The ends were cut back, 1 base at V and 8 bases at J, with 14 bases in the middle. The CDR3 loop reads CASSLVGSWAEKLFF. In nucleotides, the CDR3 is TGTGCCAGCAGCTTAGTAGGTTCTTGGGCCGAAAAACTGTTTTTT.

Within the sample, this clone is large. This chain joins TRBV6-1 and TRBJ2-7; a weak D match, TRBD2 (5 bases). Trimming shortened V by 11 bases and J by 2 bases, and 25 bases separated the two germline ends. Germline assignment: CDR1 MNHNS and CDR2 SASEGT. The CDR3 extends over 16 amino acids. The CDR3 DNA reads as TGTGCCGTAGGACTCCCGGGTCCGCGAAGAACCTACGAGCAGTACGTC. Translating gives CAVGLPGPRRTYEQYV.

Within the sample, this clone is medium-sized. This chain links TRBV30 with TRBJ2-7; 10 bases line up with TRBD1. This CDR3 comprises 16 residues. Germline CDR1 reads GTSNPN; CDR2 reads SVGIG (reference sequence). V shed 2 bases, J shed 3 bases, and the junction held 10 bases outside the gene matches. CDR3 in amino acids: CAWSPRPGQGRYEQYF. The CDR3 DNA sequence: TGTGCCTGGAGTCCCCGACCGGGACAGGGGCGCTACGAGCAGTACTTC.

This clone was counted only a few times. The chain carries TRBV27 and TRBJ2-2; 10 bases align to TRBD2. The V and J ends lost 3 bases and 7 bases, in that order; junction bases with no gene match: 8. This CDR3 spans 16 amino acids. Germline CDR1 reads MNHEY; CDR2 reads SMNVEV (reference sequence). CDR3 in amino acids: CASSFSGGTGVGELFF. As DNA, the CDR3 is TGTGCCAGCAGTTTTAGCGGGGGGACCGGAGTCGGGGAGCTGTTTTTT.

Only a few counts were recorded for this clone. A much more abundant neighbour one base away suggests this may be a read error. This chain uses TRBV11-2 with TRBJ2-3; D uncertain. CDR1 SGHAT and CDR2 FQNNGV come from the germline V gene. This CDR3 contains 15 residues. CDR3 sequence: CAGSTRHGSTDTQYF. The CDR3 nucleotides are TGTGCCGGCAGCACCCGACACGGCAGCACAGATACGCAGTATTTT.

This clone counts as large. The sample holds other DNA sequences that translate to the same CDR3. This rearrangement joins TRBV27 to TRBJ1-1, with TRBD1 matching over 9 bases. The CDR3 is 13 amino acids. Germline values: CDR1 MNHEY, CDR2 SMNVEV (reference sequence). The V gene end was trimmed by 8 bases and the J gene end by 4 bases; junction bases not matched to a gene: 5. Here the CDR3 DNA reads TGTGCCAGCTCCTACAGGGGGCTCACTGAAGCTTTCTTT. It is translated as CASSYRGLTEAFF.

Many counts were recorded for this clone. This chain connects TRBV5-6 to TRBJ2-7; the D gene is possibly TRBD1 (6 bases). The CDR3 is 13 residues long. Germline V gene lookup returns CDR1 SGHDT and CDR2 YYEEEE. V lost 1 base to trimming and J lost 5 bases, with 10 bases between them. The CDR3 bases are TGTGCCAGCAGCTTGCTATCAGGGGACGAGCAGTACGTC. Amino acids: CASSLLSGDEQYV.

The chain couples TRBV19 to TRBJ2-1; 10 bases agree with TRBD2. The CDR3 is 16 amino acids. Germline lookup yields CDR1 LNHDA and CDR2 SQIVND (reference sequence). J was trimmed by 7 bases and V by 8 bases; bases with no gene match: 14. In nucleotides, the CDR3 is TGTGCCAGTGGTGGAGGACTAGCGGAGTTGTGGAATGAGCAGTTCTTC. Residues: CASGGGLAELWNEQFF.

This clone qualifies as medium-sized (0.01 to 0.1%). The rearrangement uses TRBV9 and TRBJ1-2; TRBD1 matches 10 bases. V was pared by 4 bases and J by 3 bases, with 6 bases of the junction left unmatched. The germline V gene encodes CDR1 SGDLS and CDR2 YYNGEE. CDR3 length: 15 amino acids. This CDR3 is CASSLGTGVDYGYTF. The CDR3 coding sequence is TGTGCCAGCAGCCTGGGGACAGGGGTGGACTATGGCTACACCTTC.

The rearrangement uses TRBV20-1 and TRBJ1-2, with unresolved D. V dropped 5 bases and J dropped 12 bases, with 28 bases sitting between them. Germline V gene lookup returns CDR1 DFQATT and CDR2 SNEGSKA (reference sequence). CDR3 size: 15 residues. CDR3 sequence (DNA): TGCAGTGCTCCATATGGCGACTCCTTGGCAGGTTTAAACACCTTC. Its translation is CSAPYGDSLAGLNTF.

This clone counts as medium-sized. The V and J genes are TRBV5-1 and TRBJ1-4, with TRBD1 identical over 8 bases. Germline values: CDR1 SGHRS, CDR2 YFSETQ. The V segment lost 0 bases and the J segment 5 bases; nucleotides outside the gene matches: 6. The CDR3 is 16 residues long. CDR3 amino acids: CASSLGGGQGNEKLFF. CDR3 sequence (DNA): TGCGCCAGCAGCTTGGGGGGCGGACAGGGCAATGAAAAACTGTTTTTT.

This clone has ten or more counts. A much larger clone differs from this one at a single base, so this may be a read error. V usage is TRBV20-1 and J usage is TRBJ2-7; D not certain. The germline V gene has CDR1 DFQATT and CDR2 SNEGSKA (reference sequence). CDR3 length: 12 residues. Trimming pared 8 bases from V and 6 bases from J, leaving 17 bases between. Written as DNA, the CDR3 is TGCAGTTCTACCTTAAATCCCTGCGAGCAGTACTTC. This codes for CSSTLNPCEQYF.